A selection of T cell receptor beta chains follows, all from one sample in a study of blood T cell repertoires in COVID-19. Data came from immunoSEQ multiplex PCR; TCRdb stores just in-frame clones and leaves some out. The table records about 400,000 clones, roughly 86% of them present only once. The sequencing input was PBMCs or T cells enriched from blood (not recorded which). The receptor set was obtained from a woman aged 40 to 50 with acute COVID-19. Each CDR3 is given with its conserved first and last residue. The order of the fields is D gene, J gene, clone size, V gene, CDR3 DNA, CDR3 protein. A D gene is named only where the DNA matches it firmly. Not every row has a clone size; where given, it reads once, few, many or a size class.

TRBD1,TRBJ2-3,-,TRBV7-9,TGTGCCAGCACCCCTAGGGACAGGGGGCAAGATACGCAGTATTTT,CASTPRDRGQDTQYF
-,TRBJ1-3,-,TRBV30,TGTGCCTGGTCACAGGGCTCTGGAAACACCATATATTTT,CAWSQGSGNTIYF
-,TRBJ1-2,-,TRBV7-9,TGTGCCAGCAGCTTAGGGACAGTGACTTACAATGGCTACACCTTC,CASSLGTVTYNGYTF
-,TRBJ2-3,-,TRBV7-2,TGTGCCAGCAGCTTGACGGGGGATAGCACAGATACGCAGTATTTT,CASSLTGDSTDTQYF
-,TRBJ1-1,few,TRBV11-2,TGTGCCAGCAGCTTAGATCGGGACACTGAAGCTTTCTTT,CASSLDRDTEAFF
TRBD1,TRBJ1-5,few,TRBV5-1,TGCGCCAGCAGCTTGACAGGGGGCAATCAGCCCCAGCATTTT,CASSLTGGNQPQHF
-,TRBJ2-1,-,TRBV7-9,TGTGCCAGCAGCCGAGGGAACAGGGTGGACAATGAGCAGTTCTTC,CASSRGNRVDNEQFF
TRBD1,TRBJ2-7,few,TRBV6-5,TGTGCCAGCAGTCGCCAGACAGGGGCCTACGAGCAGTACTTC,CASSRQTGAYEQYF
-,TRBJ1-6,-,TRBV9,TGTGCCAGCAGCGTAGTCGGGGATAATTCACCCCTCCACTTT,CASSVVGDNSPLHF
TRBD1,TRBJ1-2,-,TRBV9,TGTGCCAGCAGCGTGGGGACAGGGAAGAATGCGGGCTATGGCTACACCTTC,CASSVGTGKNAGYGYTF
TRBD2,TRBJ2-2,-,TRBV19,TGTGCCACTACACCCCGGCGAGGGGGGGACCTAGCGGGGGGTTACACCGGGGAGCTGTTTTTT,CATTPRRGGDLAGGYTGELFF
-,TRBJ2-3,-,TRBV14,TGTGCCAGCAGCCAAAGACAGATCACAGATACGCAGTATTTT,CASSQRQITDTQYF
-,TRBJ2-7,-,TRBV6-6,TGTGCCAGCAGTCCCTGGATTGGAGAGGGCTACGAGCAGTACTTC,CASSPWIGEGYEQYF
-,TRBJ1-4,-,TRBV7-9,TGTGCCAGGAGGGGGAAGGTTGAAAAACTGTTTTTT,CARRGKVEKLFF
-,TRBJ1-2,-,TRBV6-5,TGTGCCAGCACCATGACGGCGAGGCACTATGGTTACACCTTC,CASTMTARHYGYTF
TRBD1,TRBJ2-1,-,TRBV5-1,TGCGCCAGCAGCTTCAGCCCCGGGGACAGGGGTGGAGGGGTGGGCCGTAATGAGCAGTTCTTC,CASSFSPGDRGGGVGRNEQFF
-,TRBJ2-7,-,TRBV7-2,TGTGCCAGCAGCTTACAGGGGTGGTGGGGCTACGAGCAGTACTTC,CASSLQGWWGYEQYF
TRBD1,TRBJ1-1,-,TRBV29-1,TGCAGCGTACTTGGACAGGCCTCCCGAAACACTGAAGCTTTCTTT,CSVLGQASRNTEAFF
-,TRBJ2-2,-,TRBV7-6,TGTGCCAGCAGCTTAGGTGCGGGGTCACTGAACACCGGGGAGCTGTTTTTT,CASSLGAGSLNTGELFF
-,TRBJ1-6,-,TRBV4-1,TGCGCCAGCAGCCAAGCGTTCGCCAGGGCAAGCTCCTATAATTCACCCCTCCACTTT,CASSQAFARASSYNSPLHF
-,TRBJ1-5,few,TRBV11-2,TGTGCCAGCAGCTTAGCAGCGGGGGAGGGTAATCAGCCCCAGCATTTT,CASSLAAGEGNQPQHF
-,TRBJ2-1,-,TRBV2,TGTGCCAGCTCTGCGGGACCAGCCTACAATGAGCAGTTCTTC,CASSAGPAYNEQFF
TRBD1,TRBJ1-2,-,TRBV10-3,TGTGCCATCGGCAGGACAGGGTTGAACTATGGCTACACCTTC,CAIGRTGLNYGYTF
-,TRBJ2-5,-,TRBV5-1,TGCGCCAGCAGCTTCGGACTGTTGTCGCAAGAGACCCAGTACTTC,CASSFGLLSQETQYF
-,TRBJ1-2,-,TRBV2,TGTGCCAGCAGTGAGATACAGGGAATTGGTGGCTACACCTTC,CASSEIQGIGGYTF
TRBD2,TRBJ2-5,-,TRBV6-1,TGTGCCAGCAGTGAAGGCCTAGCGGTAGAGACCCAGTACTTC,CASSEGLAVETQYF
-,TRBJ1-1,once,TRBV6-1,TGTGCCAGCAGTGAAGTCCGGAGAGAAGCTTTCTTT,CASSEVRREAFF
-,TRBJ1-2,-,TRBV23-1,TGCGCCAGCAGTCAATTGCTCCGGGACACGCTTAACTATGGCTACACCTTC,CASSQLLRDTLNYGYTF
-,TRBJ1-5,-,TRBV7-8,TGTGCCAGCAGCTTTATACAGGGCAATCAGCCCCAGCATTTT,CASSFIQGNQPQHF
TRBD1,TRBJ2-3,-,TRBV5-4,TGTGCCAGCAGCTTAGACCCGGACAGGGTCGGGACAGATACGCAGTATTTT,CASSLDPDRVGTDTQYF
-,TRBJ2-3,few,TRBV7-2,TGTGCCAGCAACGATAGGACTAGCACAGATACGCAGTATTTT,CASNDRTSTDTQYF
TRBD1,TRBJ2-7,-,TRBV5-1,TGCGCCAGCAGCCCCAGAACAGGGGGAGATTACGAGCAGTACTTC,CASSPRTGGDYEQYF
TRBD1,TRBJ2-7,once,TRBV7-9,TGTGCCAGCAGCTTTGGCAGGGGGTACGAGCAGTACTTC,CASSFGRGYEQYF
-,TRBJ1-1,-,TRBV4-1,TGCGCCAGCAGCCCCCCCTTCGGTGAAGCTTTCTTT,CASSPPFGEAFF
-,TRBJ1-1,-,TRBV7-8,TGTGCCAGCAGCTTATTCGGTAGGTGGATGCGGAGGAACACTGAAGCTTTCTTT,CASSLFGRWMRRNTEAFF
-,TRBJ1-1,-,TRBV24-1,TGTGCCACCAGGGACAGCCCGAACACTGAAGCTTTCTTT,CATRDSPNTEAFF
TRBD1,TRBJ2-5,-,TRBV2,TGTGCCACTAACCGGGACAGTCAAGAGACCCAGTACTTC,CATNRDSQETQYF